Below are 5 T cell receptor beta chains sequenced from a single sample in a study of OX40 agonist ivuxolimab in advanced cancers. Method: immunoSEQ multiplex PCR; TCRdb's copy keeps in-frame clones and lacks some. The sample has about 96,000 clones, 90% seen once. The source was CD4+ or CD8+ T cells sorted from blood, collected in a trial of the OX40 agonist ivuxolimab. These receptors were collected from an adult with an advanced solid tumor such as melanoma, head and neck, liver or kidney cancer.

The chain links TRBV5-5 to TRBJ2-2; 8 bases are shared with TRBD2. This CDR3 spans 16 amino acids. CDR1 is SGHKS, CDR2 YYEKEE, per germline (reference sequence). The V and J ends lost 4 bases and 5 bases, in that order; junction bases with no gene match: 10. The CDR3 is CASSRQLAGKTGELFF. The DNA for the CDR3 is TGTGCCAGCAGCCGACAGTTAGCGGGAAAAACCGGGGAGCTGTTTTTT. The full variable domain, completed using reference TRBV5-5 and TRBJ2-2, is DAGVTQSPTHLIKTRGQQVTLRCSPISGHKSVSWYQQVLGQGPQFIFQYYEKEERGRGNFPDRFSARQFPNYSSELNVNALLLGDSALYLCASSRQLAGKTGELFFGEGSRLTVL.

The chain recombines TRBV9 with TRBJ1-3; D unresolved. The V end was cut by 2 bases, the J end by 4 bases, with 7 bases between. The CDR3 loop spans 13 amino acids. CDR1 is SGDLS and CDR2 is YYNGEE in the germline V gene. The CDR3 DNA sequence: TGTGCCAGCAGCGTCTCCGGGGGAAACACCATATATTTT. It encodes CASSVSGGNTIYF.

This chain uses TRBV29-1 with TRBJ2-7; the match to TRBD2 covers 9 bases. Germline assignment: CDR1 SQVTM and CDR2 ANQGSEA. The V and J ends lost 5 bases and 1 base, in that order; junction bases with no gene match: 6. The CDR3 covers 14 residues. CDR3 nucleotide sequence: TGCAGCGTTCGCGTGGCGGGAGGGTCCTACGAGCAGTACTTC. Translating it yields CSVRVAGGSYEQYF.

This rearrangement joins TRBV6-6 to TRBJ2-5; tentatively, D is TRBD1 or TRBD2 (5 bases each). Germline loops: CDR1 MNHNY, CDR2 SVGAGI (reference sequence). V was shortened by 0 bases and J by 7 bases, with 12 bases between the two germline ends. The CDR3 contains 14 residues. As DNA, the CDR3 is TGTGCCAGCAGTTACTCGGGACGCCGTCCGACCCAGTACTTC. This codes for CASSYSGRRPTQYF.

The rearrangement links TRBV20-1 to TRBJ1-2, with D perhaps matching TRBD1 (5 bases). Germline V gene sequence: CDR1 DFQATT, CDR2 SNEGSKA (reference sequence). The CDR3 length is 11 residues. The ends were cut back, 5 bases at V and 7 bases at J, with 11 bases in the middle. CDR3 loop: CSASDKTGYTF. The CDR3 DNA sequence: TGCAGTGCTTCGGACAAGACTGGCTACACCTTC.